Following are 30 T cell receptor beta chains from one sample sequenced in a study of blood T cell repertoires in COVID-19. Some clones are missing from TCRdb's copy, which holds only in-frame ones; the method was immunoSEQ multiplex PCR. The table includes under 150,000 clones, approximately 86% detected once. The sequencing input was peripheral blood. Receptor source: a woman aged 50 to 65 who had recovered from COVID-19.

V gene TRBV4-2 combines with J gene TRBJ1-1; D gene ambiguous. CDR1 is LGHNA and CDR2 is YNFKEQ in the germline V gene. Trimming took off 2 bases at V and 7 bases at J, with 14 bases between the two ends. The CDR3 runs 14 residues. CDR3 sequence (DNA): TGTGCCAGCAGCCAATCTAGCCAGAATAATGAAGCTTTCTTT. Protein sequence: CASSQSSQNNEAFF.

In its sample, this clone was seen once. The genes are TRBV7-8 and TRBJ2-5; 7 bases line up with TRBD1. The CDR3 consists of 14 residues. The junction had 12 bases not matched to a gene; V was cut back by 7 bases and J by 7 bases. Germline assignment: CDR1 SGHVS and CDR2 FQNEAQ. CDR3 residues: CASNADRVMATQYF. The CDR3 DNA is TGTGCCAGCAACGCCGACAGGGTGATGGCGACCCAGTACTTC.

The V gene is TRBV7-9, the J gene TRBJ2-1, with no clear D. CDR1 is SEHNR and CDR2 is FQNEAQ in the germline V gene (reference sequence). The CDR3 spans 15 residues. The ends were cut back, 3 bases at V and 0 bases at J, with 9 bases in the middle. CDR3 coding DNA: TGTGCCAGCAGCTTCGGTGAGAGCTCCTACAATGAGCAGTTCTTC. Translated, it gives CASSFGESSYNEQFF.

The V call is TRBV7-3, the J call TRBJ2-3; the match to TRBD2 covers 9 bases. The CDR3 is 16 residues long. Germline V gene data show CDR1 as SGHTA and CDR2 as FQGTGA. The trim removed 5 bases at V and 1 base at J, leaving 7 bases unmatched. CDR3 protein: CASSNHLAGRTDTQYF. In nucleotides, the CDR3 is TGTGCCAGCAGCAACCACCTAGCGGGACGCACAGATACGCAGTATTTT.

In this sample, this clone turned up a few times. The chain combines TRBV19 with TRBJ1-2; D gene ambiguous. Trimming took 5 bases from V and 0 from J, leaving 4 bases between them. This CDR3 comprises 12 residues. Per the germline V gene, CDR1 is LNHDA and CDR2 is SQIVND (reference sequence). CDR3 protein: CASSPANYGYTF. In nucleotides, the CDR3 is TGTGCCAGTAGTCCAGCTAACTATGGCTACACCTTC.

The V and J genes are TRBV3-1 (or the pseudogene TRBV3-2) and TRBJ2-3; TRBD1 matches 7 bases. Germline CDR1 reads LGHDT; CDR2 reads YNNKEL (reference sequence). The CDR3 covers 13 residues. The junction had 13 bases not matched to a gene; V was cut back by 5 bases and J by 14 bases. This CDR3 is CASSAQQGKALYF. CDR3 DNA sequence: TGTGCCAGCAGCGCCCAACAGGGGAAGGCTTTGTATTTT.

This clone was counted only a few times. CDR3 sequence: CATSRAEGLYNEQFF. The CDR3 DNA sequence: TGTGCCACCAGCAGAGCGGAGGGGCTTTACAATGAGCAGTTCTTC. This chain joins TRBV15 and TRBJ2-1; TRBD2 is a possible D gene (6 bases). Trimming cost V 1 base and J 4 bases, with 11 bases left between them. Germline lookup yields CDR1 LNHNV and CDR2 YYDKDF (reference sequence). This CDR3 has 15 amino acids.

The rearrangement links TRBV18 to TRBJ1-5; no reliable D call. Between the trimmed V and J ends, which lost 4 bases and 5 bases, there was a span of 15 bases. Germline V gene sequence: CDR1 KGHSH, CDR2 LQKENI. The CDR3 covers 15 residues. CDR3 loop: CASSQLTGFDQPQHF. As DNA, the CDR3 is TGTGCCAGCTCACAACTGACGGGATTTGATCAGCCCCAGCATTTT. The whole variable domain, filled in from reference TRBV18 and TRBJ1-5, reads NAGVMQNPRHLVRRRGQEARLRCSPMKGHSHVYWYRQLPEEGLKFMVYLQKENIIDESGMPKERFSAEFPKEGPSILRIQQVVRGDSAAYFCASSQLTGFDQPQHFGDGTRLSIL.

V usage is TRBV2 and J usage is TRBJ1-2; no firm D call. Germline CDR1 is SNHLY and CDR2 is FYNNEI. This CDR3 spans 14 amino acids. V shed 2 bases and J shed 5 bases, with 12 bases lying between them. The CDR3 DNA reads TGTGCCAGCAGTGAACTGTCTATTGAGTATGGCTACACCTTC. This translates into CASSELSIEYGYTF.

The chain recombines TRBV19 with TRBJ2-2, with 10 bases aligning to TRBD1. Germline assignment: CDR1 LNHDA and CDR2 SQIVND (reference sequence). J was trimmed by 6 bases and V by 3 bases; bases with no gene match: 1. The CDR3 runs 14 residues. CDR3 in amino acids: CASSIGQGAGELFF. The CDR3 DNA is TGTGCCAGTAGTATTGGACAGGGGGCCGGGGAGCTGTTTTTT.

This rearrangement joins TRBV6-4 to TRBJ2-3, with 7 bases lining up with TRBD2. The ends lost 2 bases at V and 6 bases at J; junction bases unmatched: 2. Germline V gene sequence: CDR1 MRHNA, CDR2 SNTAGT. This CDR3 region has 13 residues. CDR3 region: CASSDGGVDTQYF. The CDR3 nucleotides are TGTGCCAGCAGTGACGGGGGGGTGGATACGCAGTATTTT.

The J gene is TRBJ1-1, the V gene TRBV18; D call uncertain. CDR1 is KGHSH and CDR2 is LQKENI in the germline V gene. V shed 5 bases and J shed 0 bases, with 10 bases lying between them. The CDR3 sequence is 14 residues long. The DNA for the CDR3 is TGTGCCAGCTCAAACTTGGAGGTGAACACTGAAGCTTTCTTT. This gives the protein CASSNLEVNTEAFF.

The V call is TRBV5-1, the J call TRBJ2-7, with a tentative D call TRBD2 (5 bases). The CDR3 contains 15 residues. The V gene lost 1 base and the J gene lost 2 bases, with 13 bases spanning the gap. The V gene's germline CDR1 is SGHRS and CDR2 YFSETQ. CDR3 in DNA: TGCGCCAGCAGCTTGACACTGGGAGTTCCCTACGAGCAGTACTTC. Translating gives CASSLTLGVPYEQYF.

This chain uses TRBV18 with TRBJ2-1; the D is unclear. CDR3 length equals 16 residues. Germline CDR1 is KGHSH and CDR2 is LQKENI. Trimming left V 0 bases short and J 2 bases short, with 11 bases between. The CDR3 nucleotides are TGTGCCAGCTCACCACCTTCCGGCGGAGCCTACAATGAGCAGTTCTTC. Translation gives CASSPPSGGAYNEQFF. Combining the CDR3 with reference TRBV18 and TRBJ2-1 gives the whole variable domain NAGVMQNPRHLVRRRGQEARLRCSPMKGHSHVYWYRQLPEEGLKFMVYLQKENIIDESGMPKERFSAEFPKEGPSILRIQQVVRGDSAAYFCASSPPSGGAYNEQFFGPGTRLTVL.

DNA of the CDR3: TGTGCCAGCAGCAAAGGCGGACAGATGAACACTGAAGCTTTCTTT. Translated: CASSKGGQMNTEAFF. The genes are TRBV21-1 and TRBJ1-1; the table gives TRBD1 as D, unverified against the DNA. TRBV21-1 is an annotated pseudogene. The CDR3 extends over 15 amino acids.

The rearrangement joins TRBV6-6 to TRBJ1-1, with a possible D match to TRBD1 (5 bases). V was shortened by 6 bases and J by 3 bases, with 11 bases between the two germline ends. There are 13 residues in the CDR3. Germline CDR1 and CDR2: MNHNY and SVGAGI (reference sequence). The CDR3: CASRLGTYTEAFF. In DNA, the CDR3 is TGTGCCAGCAGACTTGGGACTTACACTGAAGCTTTCTTT.

CDR3 sequence reads: CASSQDQNIYNEQFF. CDR3 DNA: TGTGCCAGCAGCCAAGACCAAAACATCTACAATGAGCAGTTCTTC. The chain employs TRBV3-1 (or the pseudogene TRBV3-2) and TRBJ2-1, with D unclear. Deletions cut 0 bases from V and 3 bases from J, with 9 bases between. The CDR3 runs 15 residues. Germline lookup yields CDR1 LGHDT and CDR2 YNNKEL (reference sequence).

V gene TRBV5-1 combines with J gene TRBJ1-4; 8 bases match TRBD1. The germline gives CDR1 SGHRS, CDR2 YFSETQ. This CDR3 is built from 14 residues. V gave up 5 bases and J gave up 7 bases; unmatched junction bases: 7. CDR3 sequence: CASSPQGAGEKLFF. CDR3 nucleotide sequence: TGCGCCAGCAGTCCCCAGGGGGCTGGTGAAAAACTGTTTTTT.

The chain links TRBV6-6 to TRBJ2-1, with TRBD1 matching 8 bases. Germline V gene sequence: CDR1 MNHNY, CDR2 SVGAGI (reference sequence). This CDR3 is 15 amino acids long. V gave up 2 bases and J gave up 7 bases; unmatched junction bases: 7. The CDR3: CASSYGRQGTNEQFF. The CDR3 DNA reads TGTGCCAGCAGTTACGGGAGACAGGGGACGAATGAGCAGTTCTTC.

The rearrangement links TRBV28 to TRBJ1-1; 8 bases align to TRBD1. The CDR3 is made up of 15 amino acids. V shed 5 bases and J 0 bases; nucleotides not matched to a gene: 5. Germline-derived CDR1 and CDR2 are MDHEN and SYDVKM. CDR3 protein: CASSPGQGVNTEAFF. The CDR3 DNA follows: TGTGCCAGCAGTCCCGGACAGGGCGTGAACACTGAAGCTTTCTTT.

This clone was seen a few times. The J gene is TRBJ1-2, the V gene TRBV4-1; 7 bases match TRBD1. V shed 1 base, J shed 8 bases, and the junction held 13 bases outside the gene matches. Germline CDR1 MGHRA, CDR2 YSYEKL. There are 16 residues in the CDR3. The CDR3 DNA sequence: TGCGCCAGCAGCCAAGTGGGTAGGGGGCGCGGAAAAGGCTACACCTTC. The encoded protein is CASSQVGRGRGKGYTF.

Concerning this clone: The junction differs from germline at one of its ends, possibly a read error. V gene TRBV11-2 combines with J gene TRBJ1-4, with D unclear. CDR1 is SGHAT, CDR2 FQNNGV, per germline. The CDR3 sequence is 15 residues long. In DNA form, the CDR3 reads TGTGCCAGCAGCTTCTCTGGTGAGGCTAATGAAGAACTGTTTTTT. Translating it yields CASSFSGEANEELFF.

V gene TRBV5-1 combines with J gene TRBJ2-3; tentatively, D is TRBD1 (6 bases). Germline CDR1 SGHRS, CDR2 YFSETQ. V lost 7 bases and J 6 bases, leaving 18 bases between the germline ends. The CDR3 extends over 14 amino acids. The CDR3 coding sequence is TGCGCCAGCGGACTCAACAGGGTAGAGGATACGCAGTATTTT. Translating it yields CASGLNRVEDTQYF.

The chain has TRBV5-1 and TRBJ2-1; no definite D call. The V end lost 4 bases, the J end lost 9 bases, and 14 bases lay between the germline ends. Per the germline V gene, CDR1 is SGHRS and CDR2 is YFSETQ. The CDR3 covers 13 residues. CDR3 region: CASSPTPPGEQFF. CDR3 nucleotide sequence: TGCGCCAGCAGCCCCACCCCCCCCGGTGAGCAGTTCTTC.

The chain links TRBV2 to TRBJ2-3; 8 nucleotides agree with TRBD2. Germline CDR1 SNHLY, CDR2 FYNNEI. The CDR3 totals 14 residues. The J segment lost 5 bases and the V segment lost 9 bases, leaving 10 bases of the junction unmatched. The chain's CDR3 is CASRRREAVDTQYF. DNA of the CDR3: TGTGCCAGTAGAAGGCGGGAGGCGGTAGATACGCAGTATTTT.

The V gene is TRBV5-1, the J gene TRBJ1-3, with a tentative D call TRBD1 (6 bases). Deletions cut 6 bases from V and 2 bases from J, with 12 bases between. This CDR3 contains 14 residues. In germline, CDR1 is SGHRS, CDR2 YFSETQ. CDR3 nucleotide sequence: TGCGCCAGCACTGGGACACCGACTGGAAACACCATATATTTT. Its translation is CASTGTPTGNTIYF.

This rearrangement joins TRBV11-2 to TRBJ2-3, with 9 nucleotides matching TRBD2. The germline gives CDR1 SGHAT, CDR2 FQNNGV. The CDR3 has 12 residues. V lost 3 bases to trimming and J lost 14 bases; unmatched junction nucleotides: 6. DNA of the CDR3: TGTGCCAGCAGCTTTACGCGGGGGGGTCCGTATTTT. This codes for CASSFTRGGPYF.

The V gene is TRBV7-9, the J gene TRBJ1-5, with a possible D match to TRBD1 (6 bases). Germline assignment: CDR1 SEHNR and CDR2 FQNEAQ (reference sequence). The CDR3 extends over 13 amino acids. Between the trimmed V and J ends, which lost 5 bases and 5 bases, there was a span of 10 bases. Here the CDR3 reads CASSPTGYQPQHF. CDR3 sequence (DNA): TGTGCCAGCAGCCCGACAGGATATCAGCCCCAGCATTTT.

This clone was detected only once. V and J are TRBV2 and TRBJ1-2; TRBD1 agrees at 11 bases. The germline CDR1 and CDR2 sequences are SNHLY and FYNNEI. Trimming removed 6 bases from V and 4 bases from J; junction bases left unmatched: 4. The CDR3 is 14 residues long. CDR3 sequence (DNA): TGTGCCAGCAGGGGACAGGGGGGGTCCTATGGCTACACCTTC. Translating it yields CASRGQGGSYGYTF.

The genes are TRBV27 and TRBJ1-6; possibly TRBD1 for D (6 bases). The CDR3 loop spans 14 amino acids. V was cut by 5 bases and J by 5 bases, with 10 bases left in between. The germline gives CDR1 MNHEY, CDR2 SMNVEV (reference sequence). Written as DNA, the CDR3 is TGTGCCAGCAGTGCAGGGGCAAATAATTCACCCCTCCACTTT. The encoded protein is CASSAGANNSPLHF.